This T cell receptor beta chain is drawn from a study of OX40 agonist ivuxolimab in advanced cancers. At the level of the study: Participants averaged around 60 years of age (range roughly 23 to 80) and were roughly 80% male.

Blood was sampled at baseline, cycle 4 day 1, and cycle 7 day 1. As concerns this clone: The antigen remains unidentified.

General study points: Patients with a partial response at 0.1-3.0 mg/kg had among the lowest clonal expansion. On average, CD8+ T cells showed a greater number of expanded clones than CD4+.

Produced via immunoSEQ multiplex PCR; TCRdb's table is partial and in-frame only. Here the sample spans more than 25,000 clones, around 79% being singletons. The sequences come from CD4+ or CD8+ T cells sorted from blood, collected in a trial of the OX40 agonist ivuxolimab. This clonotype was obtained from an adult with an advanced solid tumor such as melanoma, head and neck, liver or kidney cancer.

CDR3 protein: CASSRTGGEYNEQFF. The CDR3 bases are TGTGCCAGCAGCCGGACAGGGGGCGAATACAATGAGCAGTTCTTC. The gene calls are TRBV28 and TRBJ2-1; TRBD1 aligns across 11 bases. The ends lost 6 bases at V and 4 bases at J; junction bases unmatched: 5. CDR1 is MDHEN and CDR2 is SYDVKM in the germline V gene. The CDR3 extends over 15 amino acids.